These 18 T cell receptor delta chains share one sample of origin, sequenced in a study of gamma-delta T cells after stem cell transplantation. TCRdb re-called clones from the RT-PCR reads using CATT. Of about 420 delta-chain clones listed, over 20% are singletons. Sequenced material: gamma-delta T cells. The receptors stem from a human donor. It is not recorded whose cells these are; they may come from a transplant donor.

This clone is labeled as hyperexpanded. The sample contains more than one DNA sequence encoding this CDR3. This chain connects TRDV1 to TRDJ1, with 9 bases lining up with TRDD2. Germline V gene sequence: CDR1 TSWWSYY, CDR2 QGS. The CDR3 covers 19 residues. V lost 3 bases and J lost 0; bases outside the gene matches: 14. The CDR3 nucleotides read TGTGCTCTTGGGGACTACAGCCTTCCTACGGATTATTACACCGATAAACTCATCTTT. Encoded protein: CALGDYSLPTDYYTDKLIF.

This chain links TRDV3 with TRDJ1, with TRDD2 as a possible D gene (9 bases). V gave up 3 bases and J gave up 0 bases, with 38 bases separating them. This CDR3 spans 22 amino acids. The germline gives CDR1 TVYSNPD, CDR2 GDNSRS (reference sequence). The CDR3 DNA sequence: TGTGCCTTACTAGGCCTTCCTACGAGGTGGGGGATCGGGCTCTCGTACACCGATAAACTCATCTTT. It encodes CALLGLPTRWGIGLSYTDKLIF.

A few counts support this clone. This likely stems from a read error, as it lies one base from a far larger clone. Other DNA sequences in the sample encode the same CDR3. The J gene is TRDJ1, the V gene TRDV1, with 7 bases fitting TRDD3. Looked up from germline, CDR1 is TSWWSYY and CDR2 is QGS. The length of the CDR3 is 19 residues. V was pared by 1 base and J by 0 bases, with 14 bases of the junction left unmatched. CDR3 in amino acids: CALGEPASNWGPYTDKLIF. The CDR3 DNA is TGTGCTCTTGGGGAACCAGCCTCGAACTGGGGACCGTACACCGATAAACTCATCTTT.

Points on this clone: The protein given by TCRdb reflects a much larger clone and differs at residue 13 from this DNA's translation, likely from a read error; the protein shown is the DNA's translation. The chain carries TRDV1 and TRDJ1, with 9 positions matching TRDD2. Germline-derived CDR1 and CDR2 are TSWWSYY and QGS. After removal of 3 bases from V and 0 bases from J, the junction contained 14 bases not matched to a gene. The CDR3 sequence is 19 residues long. The CDR3 sequence is CALGDYSLPTDYHTDKLIF. In DNA, the CDR3 is TGTGCTCTTGGGGACTACAGCCTTCCTACGGATTATCACACCGATAAACTCATCTTT.

This clone is categorized as large. It differs at one base from a far larger clone, so likely a read error. Other nucleotide sequences in the sample specify the same CDR3. V and J are TRDV2 and TRDJ3, with D possibly matching TRDD3 (5 bases). Trimming removed 0 bases from V and 3 bases from J, with 29 bases in between. Germline V gene sequence: CDR1 GEAIGNYY, CDR2 EKD. CDR3 length: 23 residues. Here the CDR3 reads CACDTVNRVGEDRSGWDTRQMFF. The CDR3 coding sequence is TGTGCCTGTGACACCGTTAATCGTGTTGGGGAGGACAGGAGTGGCTGGGACACCCGACAGATGTTTTTC.

Details on this clone: This likely reflects a read error, since a far larger clone is one base away. This sample also contains other DNA sequences that code for the same CDR3. This sequence joins TRDV2 and TRDJ3, with TRDD3 as a possible D gene (5 bases). The CDR3 runs to 23 residues. CDR1 is GEAIGNYY and CDR2 is EKD in the germline V gene. V dropped 0 bases and J dropped 3 bases, with 29 bases sitting between them. The CDR3 DNA sequence: TGTGCCTGTGACACCGTCAATCGTGTTGGGGAAGACAGGAGTGGCTGGGACACCCGACAGATGTTTTTC. This encodes CACDTVNRVGEDRSGWDTRQMFF.

The chain uses TRDV2 and TRDJ3; 12 bases align to TRDD3. Germline loops: CDR1 GEAIGNYY, CDR2 EKD. V shed 3 bases, J shed 7 bases, and the junction held 6 bases outside the gene matches. The CDR3 extends over 17 amino acids. The CDR3 protein is CACDAVLGDTDTRQMFF. In DNA, the CDR3 is TGTGCCTGTGACGCCGTACTGGGGGATACTGACACCCGACAGATGTTTTTC.

In regard to this clone: A read error is the likely source, as a far larger clone sits one nucleotide away. Other nucleotide sequences from this sample produce the same CDR3. The CDR3 reads CALGELCRGGKYTDKLIF. For the CDR3, the DNA is TGTGCTCTTGGGGAACTTTGCAGAGGGGGAAAGTACACCGATAAACTCATCTTT. The rearrangement uses TRDV1 and TRDJ1; D may be TRDD3 (6 bases). The germline V gene has CDR1 TSWWSYY and CDR2 QGS. V was cut by 0 bases and J by 0 bases, with 17 bases left in between. CDR3 length equals 18 residues.

Comment on this clone: The germline gene is not matched at one end of the junction; a read error may be the cause. The chain employs TRDV2 and TRDJ1, with 8 bases aligning to TRDD3. CDR3 size: 15 residues. Germline-derived CDR1 and CDR2 are GEAIGNYY and EKD. The CDR3 region is CACDTLGENTDKLIF. The CDR3 nucleotides read TGTGCCTGTGACACGCTGGGGGAGAACACAGATAAACTCATCTTT.

About this clone itself: A read error likely explains why the TCRdb protein, taken from a much larger clone, differs from this DNA's translation at residue 4; the protein shown is translated from the DNA. The chain has TRDV1 and TRDJ1; 9 bases map to TRDD3. Germline V gene lookup returns CDR1 TSWWSYY and CDR2 QGS. The junction had 27 bases not matched to a gene; V was cut back by 7 bases and J by 0 bases. The CDR3 runs to 22 residues. CDR3 in amino acids: CALEAISPQSRPYWGNTDKLIF. CDR3 DNA sequence: TGTGCTCTTGAGGCAATTTCGCCTCAAAGTCGCCCGTACTGGGGGAACACCGATAAACTCATCTTT.

Regarding this clone: A far larger clone is off by one base, so a read error is likely. In the same sample, other DNA sequences code for this CDR3. The V call is TRDV1, the J call TRDJ1; 13 positions agree with TRDD3. This CDR3 region has 24 residues. Germline V lookup: CDR1 TSWWSYY, CDR2 QGS. CDR3 nucleotide sequence: TGTGCTCTTGGTGAACTAGGAATGTTTCCGTCTCGGTACTGGGGGATACGCGGCACCGATAAACTCATCTTT. Protein: CALGELGMFPSRYWGIRGTDKLIF.

This clone was observed a few times. It differs at one base from a far larger clone, so likely a read error. Other DNA sequences in this sample translate to the same CDR3. The J gene is TRDJ1, the V gene TRDV1; TRDD2 agrees at 9 bases. The CDR3 sequence is 19 residues long. The germline V gene encodes CDR1 TSWWSYY and CDR2 QGS. The CDR3 sequence: CALGDYSLPTDYYTDKLIF. CDR3 bases: TGTGCTCTTGGGGACTACAGCCTTCCTACGGATTATTACACCGATAAGCTCATCTTT.

The genes are TRDV2 and TRDJ1; 10 bases fit TRDD3. J lost 0 bases, V lost 1 base, and 10 bases had no gene match. Germline CDR1 reads GEAIGNYY; CDR2 reads EKD. CDR3 size: 18 residues. The CDR3 region has the DNA TGTGCCTGTGACACGGTTGGTGGGGGATACCGAAACACCGATAAACTCATCTTT. It translates to CACDTVGGGYRNTDKLIF.

Note on this clone: The protein TCRdb gives is from a much larger clone and does not agree with this DNA's translation at residue 7, likely a read error; the protein shown here comes from the DNA. The V call is TRDV2, the J call TRDJ1; 13 bases match TRDD3. The V segment lost 0 bases and the J segment 4 bases; nucleotides outside the gene matches: 19. Germline values: CDR1 GEAIGNYY, CDR2 EKD. The CDR3 spans 21 residues. CDR3: CACDTVPKALGDTTFIDKLIF. DNA of the CDR3: TGTGCCTGTGACACCGTACCCAAAGCACTGGGGGATACGACGTTCATCGATAAACTCATCTTT.

In this sample, this clone is large (0.1 to 1%). The same CDR3 can be traced to other DNA sequences in this sample. This chain links TRDV1 with TRDJ1; 7 nucleotides align to TRDD2. The J segment lost 0 bases and the V segment lost 1 base, leaving 17 bases of the junction unmatched. The CDR3 is 20 amino acids. Per the germline V gene, CDR1 is TSWWSYY and CDR2 is QGS. The CDR3 region has the DNA TGTGCTCTTGGGGAACCCCCGATCTTCCTAGGGGCCTCGTACACCGATAAACTCATCTTT. It yields the protein CALGEPPIFLGASYTDKLIF.

For this clone: A far larger clone is one nucleotide away, so this likely arose from a read error. Other DNA sequences within the sample encode an identical CDR3. The CDR3 loop reads CAPLRRGVRSDKLIF. Here the CDR3 DNA reads TGTGCCCCCCTACGGCGGGGGGTAAGGTCCGATAAACTCATCTTT. This sequence joins TRDV1 and TRDJ1; perhaps D is TRDD2 or TRDD3 (5 bases each). Germline V gene lookup returns CDR1 TSWWSYY and CDR2 QGS. There are 15 residues in the CDR3.

As regards this clone: The protein that TCRdb holds for this DNA derives from a much larger clone and differs from the translated DNA at residue 16, which likely indicates a read error; the protein shown here is translated from the DNA. This chain joins TRAV29/DV5 and TRDJ3; 12 positions agree with TRDD3. This CDR3 spans 24 amino acids. The ends lost 3 bases at V and 2 bases at J; junction bases unmatched: 24. The germline CDR1 and CDR2 sequences are NSMFDY and ISSIKDK. The DNA for the CDR3 is TGTGCAGCAACCAAAGCCCCATCCTACTGGGGGATACCCCCAAGGCCCTGGGACACCCGACAGATGTTTTTC. Protein product: CAATKAPSYWGIPPRPWDTRQMFF.

Within the sample, this clone is medium-sized. A far larger clone is off by one base, so a read error is likely. This same CDR3 is encoded by further DNA sequences in the sample. The CDR3 coding sequence is TGTGCCTGTGACACCGTACTCAAGGCACTGGGGGATACGACGTTCATCGATAAACTCATCTTT. It is translated as CACDTVLKALGDTTFIDKLIF. The V call is TRDV2, the J call TRDJ1, with 13 bases identical to TRDD3. V trimming: 0 bases; J trimming: 4 bases; junction bases outside the gene matches: 19. This CDR3 comprises 21 residues. Germline V gene lookup returns CDR1 GEAIGNYY and CDR2 EKD.